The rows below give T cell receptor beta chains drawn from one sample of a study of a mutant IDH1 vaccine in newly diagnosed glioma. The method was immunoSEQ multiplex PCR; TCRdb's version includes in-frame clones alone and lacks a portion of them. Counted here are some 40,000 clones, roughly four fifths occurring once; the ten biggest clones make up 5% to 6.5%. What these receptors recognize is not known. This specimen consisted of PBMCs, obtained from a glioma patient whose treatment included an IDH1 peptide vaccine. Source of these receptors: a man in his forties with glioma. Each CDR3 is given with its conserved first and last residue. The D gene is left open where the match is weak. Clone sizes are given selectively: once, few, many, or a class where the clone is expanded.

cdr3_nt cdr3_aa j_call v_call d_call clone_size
TGTGCCAGCAGGGAACTGAACACTGAAGCTTTCTTT CASRELNTEAFF TRBJ1-1 TRBV6-5 NA NA
TGTGCCATCAACGGGGGGTCCTCTGGAAACACCATATATTTT CAINGGSSGNTIYF TRBJ1-3 TRBV10-3 NA NA
TGTGCCAGCAGTTTACGAGGAGGGCCCGCAACTAATGAAAAACTGTTTTTT CASSLRGGPATNEKLFF TRBJ1-4 TRBV27 NA NA
TGTGCCTGGAGGGTGGGACAGCGGGGGGAGAGCACAGATACGCAGTATTTT CAWRVGQRGESTDTQYF TRBJ2-3 TRBV30 TRBD2 NA
TGCAGCGCCCGGAGACTAGACACCGGGGAGCTGTTTTTT CSARRLDTGELFF TRBJ2-2 TRBV29-1 NA once
TGTGCCAGCCGCTGGTTGAACACTGAAGCTTTCTTT CASRWLNTEAFF TRBJ1-1 TRBV2 NA few
TGTGCCAGCAACAGACAGGGGTTTGGGCAAGAGACCCAGTACTTC CASNRQGFGQETQYF TRBJ2-5 TRBV7-2 TRBD1 NA
TGTGCCAGCAGCTTGGCAGGGGCAAATTCACCCCTCCACTTT CASSLAGANSPLHF TRBJ1-6 TRBV5-6 NA NA
TGCGCCAGCAGCTTGGTCAGGGGACAGGGGACCTACGAGCAGTACTTC CASSLVRGQGTYEQYF TRBJ2-7 TRBV5-1 TRBD1 NA
TGTGCCAGCAGCCTCTGGGGCGCGGGAGCCTACGAGCAGTACTTC CASSLWGAGAYEQYF TRBJ2-7 TRBV13 TRBD2 NA
TGTGCCAGCAGTCCTAGCGTTGGAGAACGGACCACTGAAGCTTTCTTT CASSPSVGERTTEAFF TRBJ1-1 TRBV27 NA NA
TGTGCCAGCAACTTAGCGGGAGTCCGTTTCGCCGCCAATGAGCAGTTCTTC CASNLAGVRFAANEQFF TRBJ2-1 TRBV21-1 NA NA
TGTGCCAGCAGTGACAGCCCTAACTATGGCTACACCTTC CASSDSPNYGYTF TRBJ1-2 TRBV6-1 NA NA
TGTGCCAGCAGCTTGGTGGATTTC CASSLVDF TRBJ2-7 TRBV5-6 NA NA
TGTGCCAGCAGCTTGACAGGGTGGGAGGGCTACACCTTC CASSLTGWEGYTF TRBJ1-2 TRBV5-4 NA NA
TGCGCCAGCAGTCGCGACCTAGCAGATACGCAGTATTTT CASSRDLADTQYF TRBJ2-3 TRBV10-2 NA few
TGCGCCAGCAGTGTGCTAACAGGGGGCGCTTATGGCGAGCAGTACTTC CASSVLTGGAYGEQYF TRBJ2-7 TRBV10-1 TRBD1 NA
TGCGCCAGCAGCCAAGACAGGGGAAACACTGAAGCTTTCTTT CASSQDRGNTEAFF TRBJ1-1 TRBV4-3 NA NA
TGTGCCAGCAGCTGGGGCCCCCGGGGCACAGATACGCAGTATTTT CASSWGPRGTDTQYF TRBJ2-3 TRBV5-6 NA NA
TGTGCCAGCAGGCAAGACAGATACAATGAGCAGTTCTTC CASRQDRYNEQFF TRBJ2-1 TRBV2 NA NA
TGTGCCAGCAGCTTCCGGACGACCTCCTACGAGCAGTACTTC CASSFRTTSYEQYF TRBJ2-7 TRBV7-2 NA NA
TGTGCCTCGCTGGCTAGCGGGGAAGAGACCCAGTACTTC CASLASGEETQYF TRBJ2-5 TRBV5-4 TRBD2 NA
TGTGCCAGCAGTTACTCGGGCAGGAACACTGAAGCTTTCTTT CASSYSGRNTEAFF TRBJ1-1 TRBV6-6 NA NA
TGTGCCATCAGTCTAGCGGCTAAAGAGACCCAGTACTTC CAISLAAKETQYF TRBJ2-5 TRBV10-3 TRBD2 NA
TGTGCCAGCAGGATGGACCGATCTAGCACAGATACGCAGTATTTT CASRMDRSSTDTQYF TRBJ2-3 TRBV6-1 NA few
TGTGCCAGTAGAGAAGGACGCCCCCAAGAGACCCAGTACTTC CASREGRPQETQYF TRBJ2-5 TRBV19 NA few
TGTGCCAGCAGCCCGACAGGGGTGGACCAGTACTTC CASSPTGVDQYF TRBJ2-5 TRBV11-2 TRBD1 NA
TGTGCCAGCAAAGCAGGGGGCTATGGCTACACCTTC CASKAGGYGYTF TRBJ1-2 TRBV19 TRBD1 NA
TGTGCCAGCAGAACCGGGCTGAGCGGGGAGCTGTTTTTT CASRTGLSGELFF TRBJ2-2 TRBV14 NA NA
TGTGCCAGCTCACGGGACGTCGCGGTGCAGCCCCAGCATTTT CASSRDVAVQPQHF TRBJ1-5 TRBV18 NA NA